Listed here is a single TCR beta chain. The data belong to a study of blood T cell repertoires in COVID-19. Overall study context: The United States, Italy and Spain provided the acute and convalescent COVID-19 samples. T cells, B-cell-depleted T cells, or PBMCs supplied cDNA or gDNA.

As originally analysed: Using reference gene primer amplification, nucleated cell counts were estimated. The method was immunoSEQ multiplex PCR; TCRdb's version includes in-frame clones alone and lacks a portion of them. D and trimming were read from the DNA, whereas the V and J calls and clone size are those reported in that table. This table has around 300,000 clones, 87% appearing once. From germline, CDR1 is GTSNPN and CDR2 SVGIG (reference sequence). This CDR3 has 13 amino acids. V lost 4 bases, J lost 4 bases, and 5 bases stayed unmatched. This receptor was identified in a middle-aged man with active or convalescent COVID-19. Input material: peripheral blood. The chain has TRBV30 and TRBJ2-5; 8 bases match TRBD1. The DNA of the CDR3 is TGTGCCTGGACCAGGGGGCACTCAGAGACCCAGTACTTC. Protein: CAWTRGHSETQYF. Looking up the rest from reference TRBV30 and TRBJ2-5 gives the full variable domain: SQTIHQWPATLVQPVGSPLSLECTVEGTSNPNLYWYRQAAGRGLQLLFYSVGIGQISSEVPQNLSASRPQDRQFILSSKKLLLSDSGFYLCAWTRGHSETQYFGPGTRLLVL.